This is a list of T cell receptor beta chains from one sample in a study of blood T cell repertoires in COVID-19. TCRdb keeps only in-frame clones here, not all; method: immunoSEQ multiplex PCR. The sample shows a few hundred thousand clones, roughly nine tenths of them seen only once. Sequencing used peripheral blood. The receptors were sampled from a woman aged 40 to 49 who had recovered from COVID-19. The CDR3 runs from the conserved cysteine through the conserved F or W. The D gene is left open where the match is weak. Part of the rows lack a size; the others show once, few, many or a class for expanded clones.

d_call j_call cdr3_length clone_size v_call cdr3_nt cdr3_aa
. TRBJ1-1 13 . TRBV5-1 TGCGCCAGCAGCTTGGCCAACTGGGAGGGAGCTTTCTTT CASSLANWEGAFF
. TRBJ1-1 16 . TRBV5-4 TGTGCCAGCAGCTCTCTTGGGGGCCGAATGAACACTGAAGCTTTCTTT CASSSLGGRMNTEAFF
. TRBJ2-1 16 . TRBV7-8 TGTGCCAGCAGCTTAGGGGCCGGGGGGCGGAACAATGAGCAGTTCTTC CASSLGAGGRNNEQFF
. TRBJ1-2 13 . TRBV5-4 TGTGCCAGCAGCTGGGGGGAAAACTATGGCTACACCTTC CASSWGENYGYTF
TRBD1 TRBJ1-5 14 . TRBV28 TGTGCCAGCACCGGGGACAGACCACCATGGCCCCAGCATTTT CASTGDRPPWPQHF
TRBD1 TRBJ2-5 14 . TRBV7-7 TGTGCCAGCAGCTCAGACAGGGGACGCGAGACCCAGTACTTC CASSSDRGRETQYF
. TRBJ1-1 14 . TRBV3-1/TRBV3-2 TGTGCCAGCAGCCCTTGGGGCGCCGGCACTGAAGCTTTCTTT CASSPWGAGTEAFF
. TRBJ1-5 13 . TRBV12-3/TRBV12-4 TGTGCCAGCAGTTTAGGAGTGAGTCTTCCTGTTATCTTT CASSLGVSLPVIF
. TRBJ2-4 14 . TRBV28 TGTGCCAGCAGAGAGGGCCAAGCCAAAAACATTCAGTACTTC CASREGQAKNIQYF
. TRBJ2-6 13 . TRBV19 TGTGCCAGTATGATGGCCGGGGCCAACGTCCTGACTTTC CASMMAGANVLTF
. TRBJ1-2 12 . TRBV29-1 TGCAGCGTTGAGACAGGAAACTATGGCTACACCTTC CSVETGNYGYTF
. TRBJ2-1 15 . TRBV6-6 TGTGCCAGCAGTTACTCGGCGCTAGTCTACAATGAGCAGTTCTTC CASSYSALVYNEQFF
TRBD2 TRBJ2-2 16 . TRBV27 TGTGCCAGCAGGAGGTTCGGCGGGGGGGCAAACGGGGAGCTGTTTTTT CASRRFGGGANGELFF
. TRBJ2-5 13 . TRBV19 TGTGCCAGTAGTATCAACCGGGGAGAGACCCAGTACTTC CASSINRGETQYF
. TRBJ2-3 15 . TRBV6-2/TRBV6-3 TGTGCCAGCAGTCTACTAGGGCAAAGCACAGATACGCAGTATTTT CASSLLGQSTDTQYF
TRBD2 TRBJ2-3 16 . TRBV7-8 TGTGCCAGCAGCTTGTTAGCGGGAGCTTGGACAGATACGCAGTATTTT CASSLLAGAWTDTQYF
TRBD2 TRBJ2-7 16 . TRBV11-2 TGTGCCAGCAGGGGATCGCGGACTAGCGGTTCTTACGAGCAGTACTTC CASRGSRTSGSYEQYF
. TRBJ2-7 13 . TRBV5-5 TGTGCCAGCAGCTGGGGCCAGGGGAGCGAGCAGTACTTC CASSWGQGSEQYF
TRBD1 TRBJ2-1 21 . TRBV27 TGTGCCAGCAGTTTTGCGGGACCGGGACAGGGGTCTAAATCGGCCTACAATGAGCAGTTCTTC CASSFAGPGQGSKSAYNEQFF
TRBD1 TRBJ2-5 16 . TRBV19 TGTGCCAGTAGTCCCCGGGTCGGGACAGGGGTCGAGACCCAGTACTTC CASSPRVGTGVETQYF
TRBD1 TRBJ1-1 13 . TRBV25-1 TGTGCCAGCAGTGGACAGGGATGGGAAAAAGCTTTCTTT CASSGQGWEKAFF
. TRBJ2-2 15 . TRBV6-5 TGTGCCAGCAGTTACTCCGGGGATTTAGCCGGGGAGCTGTTTTTT CASSYSGDLAGELFF
. TRBJ2-6 16 . TRBV9 TGTGCCAGCAGCGCCGTTAATGGGCCTGGGGCCAACGTCCTGACTTTC CASSAVNGPGANVLTF
TRBD1 TRBJ2-2 14 . TRBV10-1 TGCGCCAGCAGTGAAAACAGGGGCACCGGGGAGCTGTTTTTT CASSENRGTGELFF
TRBD1 TRBJ2-2 14 . TRBV19 TGTGCCAGTAGTTCATACAGGGGCACCGGGGAGCTGTTTTTT CASSSYRGTGELFF
. TRBJ2-5 15 . TRBV11-3 TGTGCCAGCAGCACCCACCGGACAGTCCAAGAGACCCAGTACTTC CASSTHRTVQETQYF
TRBD1 TRBJ1-3 14 . TRBV10-3 TGTGCCATCAGTCACAGGGGAGACGGAAACACCATATATTTT CAISHRGDGNTIYF
TRBD1 TRBJ1-5 15 . TRBV5-8 TGTGCCAGCGGCCGCGGGACAGGGGGCGATCAGCCCCAGCATTTT CASGRGTGGDQPQHF
TRBD2 TRBJ2-1 15 . TRBV7-9 TGTGCCAGCAGCTCCTGGACTAGCGGGAGGTATGAGCAGTTCTTC CASSSWTSGRYEQFF
. TRBJ1-2 14 . TRBV10-3 TGTGCCATCAGTGAGTCAGGCAGGGGACGTGGCTACACCTTC CAISESGRGRGYTF
. TRBJ1-1 14 . TRBV7-9 TGTGCCAGCAGCTACAGGGCGGGGAACACTGAAGCTTTCTTT CASSYRAGNTEAFF
TRBD2 TRBJ2-1 17 . TRBV9 TGTGCCAGCAGCGTACCAACTAGCGGGGGACCATACAATGAGCAGTTCTTC CASSVPTSGGPYNEQFF
TRBD1 TRBJ1-5 16 . TRBV6-6 TGTGCCAGCAGTAGCGCCGGGACAGGGGGCAATCAGCCCCAGCATTTT CASSSAGTGGNQPQHF
. TRBJ1-2 13 few TRBV29-1 TGCAGCGTGTACAGATCGTGGGACTATGGCTACACCTTC CSVYRSWDYGYTF
. TRBJ1-2 13 . TRBV7-2 TGTGCCAGCAGCTTAGGTCAGGGGAGAGGCTACACCTTC CASSLGQGRGYTF
. TRBJ2-5 18 . TRBV25-1 TGTGCCAGCAGTGAATCCACGGGGCGGAACCGGGGGCAAGAGACCCAGTACTTC CASSESTGRNRGQETQYF
. TRBJ2-7 14 . TRBV3-1/TRBV3-2 TGTGCCAGCAGCCGGCAGGGTACGGGCTACGAGCAGTACTTC CASSRQGTGYEQYF
. TRBJ1-4 17 . TRBV7-9 TGTGCCAGCAGCTTAACTCAGGGCTTAGCAACTAATGAAAAACTGTTTTTT CASSLTQGLATNEKLFF
TRBD1 TRBJ1-5 16 . TRBV6-6 TGTGCCAGCACCTTGACAGGGGCTAAGGTCAATCAGCCCCAGCATTTT CASTLTGAKVNQPQHF
TRBD2 TRBJ2-7 15 . TRBV6-4 TGTGCCAGCAGTGTGACTAGCGGGGTTGATAACGAGCAGTACTTC CASSVTSGVDNEQYF
. TRBJ1-1 13 few TRBV7-9 TGTGCCAGCAGCTTTGGCATGAACACTGAAGCTTTCTTT CASSFGMNTEAFF
. TRBJ1-2 15 . TRBV6-5 TGTGCCAGCAGTCCCAGTCGAGCGGCTAACTATGGCTACACCTTC CASSPSRAANYGYTF
. TRBJ1-5 14 . TRBV10-2 TGCGCCAGCAGAGGGGTCGGTGAAAATCAGCCCCAGCATTTT CASRGVGENQPQHF
TRBD1 TRBJ2-7 14 . TRBV5-1 TGCGCCAGCAGCCAGGGACAGGGAGTAGGCGAGCAGTACTTC CASSQGQGVGEQYF
TRBD2 TRBJ2-3 19 once TRBV5-4 TGTGCCAGCAGCTTGCGAAGCGGGGGGGCCTTTTATCGCACAGATACGCAGTATTTT CASSLRSGGAFYRTDTQYF
TRBD2 TRBJ2-2 19 . TRBV19 TGTGCCAGTAGTACGGGACTAGCGGGGCTCCCTGCGGGCACCGGGGAGCTGTTTTTT CASSTGLAGLPAGTGELFF
TRBD1 TRBJ2-5 17 . TRBV7-2 TGTGCCAGCAGCTTAAGGACAGGGACGGGGGAGCAGGAGACCCAGTACTTC CASSLRTGTGEQETQYF
. TRBJ1-2 12 once TRBV6-2/TRBV6-3 TGTGCCAGCAGTCTTTTTGAGTATGGCTACACCTTC CASSLFEYGYTF
. TRBJ1-5 13 . TRBV7-9 TGTGCCAGCAGCTCGACAGTACATCAGCCCCAGCATTTT CASSSTVHQPQHF
TRBD2 TRBJ2-3 15 . TRBV7-2 TGTGCCAGCAGCCTCCGACTAGCGGGCACAGATACGCAGTATTTT CASSLRLAGTDTQYF
. TRBJ2-7 14 . TRBV28 TGTGCCAGCATCTCCGCCCAGGAGGTGGAAGAGCAGTACTTC CASISAQEVEEQYF
. TRBJ1-5 13 . TRBV2 TGTGCCAGCAGTGAAGGTCAGGGTTTGCCCCAGCATTTT CASSEGQGLPQHF
TRBD1 TRBJ1-2 12 once TRBV19 TGTGCCAGTACCGGGGACAGCTATGGCTACACCTTC CASTGDSYGYTF
TRBD1 TRBJ2-5 14 . TRBV7-2 TGTGCCAGCAGCGCGACAGGGTTCGGAGAGACCCAGTACTTC CASSATGFGETQYF
. TRBJ1-1 11 . TRBV30 TGTGCCTGGAGTACCGCAGTACAAGCTTTCTTT CAWSTAVQAFF
. TRBJ2-1 14 . TRBV9 TGTGCCAGCAGCGCGAGCGGAACCTACAATGAGCAGTTCTTC CASSASGTYNEQFF
TRBD2 TRBJ2-5 13 . TRBV12-3/TRBV12-4 TGTGCCAGCAGTCTGCTAGCGGGGGTGACCCAGTACTTC CASSLLAGVTQYF
. TRBJ1-4 15 once TRBV10-3 TGTGCCATCAGTGAGTTTTCACCTTCGAGTGAAAAACTGTTTTTT CAISEFSPSSEKLFF
. TRBJ2-1 15 . TRBV18 TGTGCCAGCTCACCATACGAGGGTATGGCTGGTGAGCAGTTCTTC CASSPYEGMAGEQFF